A single sample gave rise to the 32 T cell receptor beta chains below, sequenced in a study of early T cells in non-severe SARS-CoV-2 infection. TCRdb re-called the 5' RACE reads with MiXCR, one entry per CDR3 protein. Of 70,000 to 85,000 distinct CDR3 sequences in the sample, about 12% were seen once. Source material: whole blood. All receptors derive from an adult who was a healthcare worker with PCR-confirmed SARS-CoV-2 infection or an uninfected control (not recorded which).

In regard to this clonotype: One base away lies a much larger clone, so this may be a sequencing read error. The chain employs TRBV7-8 and TRBJ2-1, with D maybe TRBD1 (5 bases). The length of the CDR3 is 14 residues. Germline CDR1 and CDR2: SGHVS and FQNEAQ. The DNA of the CDR3 is TGTGCCAGCAGCTTAAAGCAGGGCTGGGATGAGCGGTTCTTC. Translating it yields CASSLKQGWDERFF.

The chain is built from TRBV5-1 and TRBJ2-1, with 13 bases aligning to TRBD2. CDR1 and CDR2 (germline): SGHRS, YFSETQ. The CDR3 sequence is 16 residues long. V shed 3 bases and J 7 bases; nucleotides not matched to a gene: 7. The CDR3 DNA reads as TGCGCCAGCAGCTATCAAGGGACTAGCGGGGTAAATGAGCAGTTCTTC. Its translation is CASSYQGTSGVNEQFF.

There are a few counts of this clonotype. The gene calls are TRBV24-1 and TRBJ1-5; 9 nucleotides agree with TRBD1. There are 16 residues in the CDR3. The V gene end was trimmed by 5 bases and the J gene end by 0 bases; junction bases not matched to a gene: 4. The germline V gene has CDR1 KGHDR and CDR2 SFDVKD. The CDR3 DNA sequence: TGTGCCACCAGTGGGGGGACAGGGTTTAGCAATCAGCCCCAGCATTTT. Its translation is CATSGGTGFSNQPQHF.

The CDR3 nucleotides are TGTGCCAGCAGCTTGGTTGGACAGGGAATAACTGAAGCTTTCTTT. Translated, it gives CASSLVGQGITEAFF. The genes are TRBV5-8 and TRBJ1-1; 8 nucleotides line up with TRBD1. V shed 0 bases, J shed 5 bases, and the junction held 6 bases outside the gene matches. The germline V gene has CDR1 SGHTS and CDR2 YDEGEE. The CDR3 is 15 amino acids.

The genes are TRBV20-1 and TRBJ1-1, with D unresolved. The CDR3 is 15 residues long. V gave up 0 bases and J gave up 4 bases, with 15 bases separating them. Germline V gives CDR1 DFQATT, CDR2 SNEGSKA (reference sequence). This CDR3 is CSARDVTNGGTEAFF. The CDR3 nucleotides are TGCAGTGCTAGAGATGTAACTAACGGAGGCACTGAAGCTTTCTTT.

This clonotype was recorded a few times. J is TRBJ1-2 and V is TRBV27; TRBD1 agrees at 12 bases. V was clipped by 5 bases and J by 8 bases; unmatched bases: 9. This CDR3 is 15 amino acids long. CDR1 and CDR2 from the germline V gene are MNHEY and SMNVEV (reference sequence). CDR3: CASSQGTGGAGGYTF. CDR3 DNA sequence: TGTGCCAGCAGTCAAGGGACAGGGGGCGCTGGAGGCTACACCTTC.

This clonotype has ten or more counts. The chain employs TRBV6-5 and TRBJ2-6; 12 bases are a match to TRBD1. The CDR3 consists of 19 residues. V was clipped by 5 bases and J by 0 bases; unmatched bases: 8. Per germline, CDR1 MNHEY and CDR2 SVGAGI. CDR3 residues: CASSRGTGGAISGANVLTF. As DNA, the CDR3 is TGTGCCAGCAGTCGTGGGACAGGGGGCGCGATCTCTGGGGCCAACGTCCTGACTTTC.

Comments on this clonotype: No conserved phenylalanine or tryptophan is present at the end of the CDR3, so a read error is the likely explanation. The chain links TRBV6-1 to TRBJ2-7; TRBD2 might be the D (7 bases). In germline, CDR1 is MNHNS, CDR2 SASEGT. This CDR3 comprises 14 residues. Trimming stripped 0 bases from V and 5 bases from J, with 11 bases between. CDR3 sequence: CASSEAVGGHEQYL. The CDR3 DNA sequence: TGTGCCAGCAGTGAAGCGGTCGGGGGGCACGAGCAGTACTTG.

At least ten counts were recorded for this clonotype. The V call is TRBV3-1, the J call TRBJ2-3; 10 positions agree with TRBD2. The CDR3 length is 18 residues. CDR1 is LGHDT and CDR2 is YNNKEL in the germline V gene (reference sequence). The ends lost 3 bases at V and 1 base at J; junction bases unmatched: 10. The CDR3 sequence is CASSHTKLAGGRTDTQYF. DNA for the CDR3: TGTGCCAGCAGCCACACCAAGTTAGCGGGGGGACGCACAGATACGCAGTATTTT.

Regarding this clonotype: This may come from a read error, since a much larger clone is one base off. The chain carries TRBV7-8 and TRBJ2-7; no firm D call. Germline loops: CDR1 SGHVS, CDR2 FQNEAQ. CDR3 length: 14 residues. The CDR3: CASSLPRLPYEQHF. Written as DNA, the CDR3 is TGTGCCAGCAGCTTACCCCGCCTACCCTACGAGCAGCACTTC.

This clonotype was counted a few times. The chain couples TRBV6-5 to TRBJ2-6; D not resolved. The germline gives CDR1 MNHEY, CDR2 SVGAGI. The V end lost 0 bases, the J end lost 0 bases, and 3 bases lay between the germline ends. This CDR3 has 15 residues. The CDR3 loop reads CASSYSSSGANVLTF. CDR3 nucleotides: TGTGCCAGCAGTTACTCCTCCTCTGGGGCCAACGTCCTGACTTTC.

This clonotype appeared a few times. V is TRBV20-1 and J is TRBJ2-2; D might be TRBD2 (6 bases). This CDR3 is built from 15 residues. Germline V gives CDR1 DFQATT, CDR2 SNEGSKA (reference sequence). Trimming shortened V by 6 bases and J by 0 bases, and 14 bases separated the two germline ends. In DNA, the CDR3 is TGCAGTGCCCTCCCGGGACTCGCGAACACCGGGGAGCTGTTTTTT. Translated: CSALPGLANTGELFF.

This chain connects TRBV7-3 to TRBJ2-3, with TRBD2 matching over 10 bases. CDR3 length equals 14 residues. Germline values: CDR1 SGHTA, CDR2 FQGTGA. J lost 5 bases, V lost 2 bases, and 1 base had no gene match. The CDR3 reads CASSLLAGEDTQYF. The CDR3 DNA follows: TGTGCCAGCAGCTTACTAGCGGGAGAAGATACGCAGTATTTT.

At least ten counts were recorded for this clonotype. V gene TRBV6-6 combines with J gene TRBJ2-1; no clear D. The germline V gene has CDR1 MNHNY and CDR2 SVGAGI (reference sequence). Trimming pared 6 bases from V and 2 bases from J, leaving 11 bases between. This CDR3 has 14 residues. CDR3 nucleotides: TGTGCCAGCAGCCCCGGCACAGCCTACAATGAGCAGTTCTTC. Protein product: CASSPGTAYNEQFF.

This clonotype appeared a few times. The V call is TRBV10-3, the J call TRBJ2-5, with 15 nucleotides matching TRBD2. The germline gives CDR1 ENHRY, CDR2 SYGVKD. The CDR3 consists of 19 residues. V shed 5 bases, J shed 1 base, and the junction held 11 bases outside the gene matches. The CDR3 nucleotides are TGTGCCATCAGTCCGGGACTAGCGGGAGGATCCTTCACCCAAGAGACCCAGTACTTC. Amino acid sequence: CAISPGLAGGSFTQETQYF.

The genes are TRBV6-2 or TRBV6-3 and TRBJ1-4; 8 bases align to TRBD1. V was pared by 1 base and J by 6 bases, with 4 bases of the junction left unmatched. The germline V gene has CDR1 MNHEY and CDR2 SVGEGT. CDR3 length: 15 residues. CDR3 bases: TGTGCCAGCAGTTACTTCGGACAGGGATATGAAAAACTGTTTTTT. Residues: CASSYFGQGYEKLFF.

The V and J genes are TRBV5-5 and TRBJ2-7, with D uncertain. The CDR3 has 13 amino acids. The ends were cut back, 1 base at V and 3 bases at J, with 8 bases in the middle. Germline V gene lookup returns CDR1 SGHKS and CDR2 YYEKEE (reference sequence). CDR3 in amino acids: CASSLSEYYEQYF. In nucleotides, the CDR3 is TGTGCCAGCAGCTTGTCGGAGTACTACGAGCAGTACTTC.

The chain carries TRBV7-9 and TRBJ2-3, with 10 bases aligning to TRBD2. V lost 6 bases to trimming and J lost 0 bases; unmatched junction nucleotides: 3. Germline CDR1 is SEHNR and CDR2 is FQNEAQ (reference sequence). This CDR3 has 15 residues. Here the CDR3 reads CASSVAGGSTDTQYF. CDR3 coding DNA: TGTGCCAGCAGTGTAGCGGGAGGTAGCACAGATACGCAGTATTTT. Variable domain in full (rest from reference TRBV7-9 and TRBJ2-3): DTGVSQNPRHKITKRGQNVTFRCDPISEHNRLYWYRQTLGQGPEFLTYFQNEAQLEKSRLLSDRFSAERPKGSFSTLEIQRTEQGDSAMYLCASSVAGGSTDTQYFGPGTRLTVL.

This chain joins TRBV20-1 and TRBJ1-3, with D uncertain. Germline CDR1 and CDR2: DFQATT and SNEGSKA (reference sequence). Trimming stripped 0 bases from V and 4 bases from J, with 10 bases between. This CDR3 is built from 14 residues. CDR3 loop: CSARDPGRGNTIYF. The CDR3 bases are TGCAGTGCTAGAGACCCTGGACGGGGAAACACCATATATTTT.

The rearrangement uses TRBV29-1 and TRBJ1-2, with D possibly TRBD1 on 5 matching bases. The CDR3 spans 14 residues. The V and J ends lost 2 bases and 3 bases respectively, with 13 bases between them. Germline CDR1 SQVTM, CDR2 ANQGSEA. CDR3 nucleotides: TGCAGCGTTGAAAAAGGGGCCAGATACTATGGCTACACCTTC. Protein sequence: CSVEKGARYYGYTF.

This clonotype occurred a few times. The chain carries TRBV20-1 and TRBJ2-2, with 8 bases aligning to TRBD2. The germline CDR1 and CDR2 sequences are DFQATT and SNEGSKA (reference sequence). After removal of 2 bases from V and 3 bases from J, the junction contained 5 bases not matched to a gene. The CDR3 contains 15 residues. CDR3: CSARQAGVYTGELFF. In DNA, the CDR3 is TGCAGTGCTAGACAAGCGGGAGTTTACACCGGGGAGCTGTTTTTT.

This clonotype was observed at least ten times. The chain has TRBV7-3 and TRBJ1-1; tentative D call: TRBD1 (6 bases). Germline V gives CDR1 SGHTA, CDR2 FQGTGA. V lost 4 bases and J 5 bases, leaving 11 bases between the germline ends. The CDR3 has 13 amino acids. The DNA for the CDR3 is TGTGCCAGCAGCTCTACAGGGCAGACTGAAGCTTTCTTT. It yields the protein CASSSTGQTEAFF.

Comments on this clonotype: A read error may explain this, as a much larger clone is one base away. V usage is TRBV6-1 and J usage is TRBJ2-3; weak D call: TRBD2 (6 bases). This CDR3 comprises 13 residues. V was trimmed by 6 bases and J by 4 bases, leaving 11 bases between them. Germline values: CDR1 MNHNS, CDR2 SASEGT. The CDR3 nucleotides read TGTGCCAGCAGGGAGGGATCCGCAGATACGCAGTATTTT. Translation gives CASREGSADTQYF.

The rearrangement joins TRBV18 to TRBJ2-5; D is uncertain. This CDR3 is 11 amino acids long. Germline values: CDR1 KGHSH, CDR2 LQKENI. V was pared by 4 bases and J by 3 bases, with 3 bases between. CDR3 DNA sequence: TGTGCCAGCTCACAGGAAGAGACCCAGTACTTC. Protein product: CASSQEETQYF.

This clonotype was observed many times. The rearrangement links TRBV7-2 to TRBJ2-1; D is uncertain. This CDR3 region has 14 residues. Germline loops: CDR1 SGHTA, CDR2 FQGNSA. V was shortened by 7 bases and J by 0 bases, with 10 bases between the two germline ends. The CDR3 DNA follows: TGTGCCAGCACCGAACAAGGCTCCTACAATGAGCAGTTCTTC. Its protein is CASTEQGSYNEQFF.

This clonotype occurred many times. The chain combines TRBV7-6 with TRBJ2-1; 11 bases are a match to TRBD2. The CDR3 is 16 residues long. V was clipped by 4 bases and J by 9 bases; unmatched bases: 11. Germline V gene sequence: CDR1 SGHVS, CDR2 FNYEAQ. CDR3 nucleotide sequence: TGTGCCAGCAGCTCTCAAACTAGCGGGGGAAGTGGTGAGCAGTTCTTC. Amino acid sequence: CASSSQTSGGSGEQFF.

This clonotype was recorded many times. The chain combines TRBV7-9 with TRBJ2-5; D is ambiguous. This CDR3 is built from 14 residues. The ends were cut back, 5 bases at V and 2 bases at J, with 12 bases in the middle. Germline V gene data show CDR1 as SEHNR and CDR2 as FQNEAQ (reference sequence). The CDR3 DNA follows: TGTGCCAGCAGCACTTGGGATGGTCAAGAGACCCAGTACTTC. Translated: CASSTWDGQETQYF.

This clonotype was picked up many times. The chain combines TRBV10-3 with TRBJ2-3, with 9 bases aligning to TRBD2. The CDR3 is 14 amino acids. Germline V lookup: CDR1 ENHRY, CDR2 SYGVKD. Trimming removed 8 bases from V and 6 bases from J; junction bases left unmatched: 9. DNA for the CDR3: TGTGCCATCTTTAGCGGGAGTTTTTGGGATACGCAGTATTTT. Protein product: CAIFSGSFWDTQYF.

The chain joins TRBV20-1 to TRBJ2-5; D might be TRBD1 (5 bases). Deletions cut 4 bases from V and 1 base from J, with 10 bases between. Germline-derived CDR1 and CDR2 are DFQATT and SNEGSKA (reference sequence). The CDR3 consists of 13 residues. CDR3 sequence reads: CSATTDSQETQYF. The CDR3 DNA reads as TGCAGTGCTACAACCGACAGCCAAGAGACCCAGTACTTC.

In regard to this clonotype: A single base separates this from a much larger clone, so it may be a read error. The rearrangement joins TRBV27 to TRBJ2-6; D unresolved. Germline CDR1 reads MNHEY; CDR2 reads SMNVEV (reference sequence). The CDR3 totals 17 residues. The CDR3 nucleotides are TGTGCCAACAGTTCCACCCAGGCCCACTCTGGGGCCAACGTCCTGACTTTC. Encoded protein: CANSSTQAHSGANVLTF.

This clonotype was seen more than once but under ten times. This chain links TRBV7-9 with TRBJ2-4, with a possible D match to TRBD2 (5 bases). Between the trimmed V and J ends, which lost 5 bases and 8 bases, there was a span of 16 bases. The germline V gene encodes CDR1 SEHNR and CDR2 FQNEAQ (reference sequence). The CDR3 is 14 residues long. The CDR3 sequence: CASSPREAADIQYF. In nucleotides, the CDR3 is TGTGCCAGCAGCCCCCGGGAAGCAGCGGACATTCAGTACTTC.

CDR3 protein: CASSLGTGKFNQPQHF. CDR3 DNA sequence: TGTGCCAGCAGCCTGGGGACAGGGAAATTTAATCAGCCCCAGCATTTT. The chain is built from TRBV3-1 and TRBJ1-5; 9 positions agree with TRBD1. J gave up 4 bases and V 4 bases, and 8 bases lay outside the gene matches. This CDR3 contains 16 residues. The germline V gene has CDR1 LGHDT and CDR2 YNNKEL (reference sequence).